The clone carrying this T cell receptor beta chain has just a few counts. Its antigen is unidentified. MiXCR, run by TCRdb on the reads, gives a single entry per CDR3 protein. The repertoire holds around 530,000 distinct CDR3 sequences, with more than 25% as singletons. These data are taken from a study of T cell repertoires in cytomegalovirus infection. Study in general: Evidence of both CMV infection and a matching HLA type came from public TCR beta signatures.

V lost 3 bases and J lost 6; bases outside the gene matches: 10. The germline V gene encodes CDR1 SGHVS and CDR2 FNYEAQ. The CDR3 runs 16 residues. Study-level findings and limits: The cumulative frequency of public TCR beta families distinguished individuals who carried CMV together with the relevant HLA. The response measured ex vivo was dominated by TCR beta clonotypes (HLA-C-restricted and CMV-specific).

This chain joins TRBV7-6 and TRBJ2-7, with 11 bases lining up with TRBD2. This TCR was recovered from a human donor in good health (CMV status not recorded). Some clones in this sample may be carry-over from other donors' samples. Sequenced input: PBMCs. The CDR3: CASSLGTSGSGGEQYF. In nucleotides, the CDR3 is TGTGCCAGCAGCTTGGGGACTAGCGGCAGTGGGGGCGAGCAGTACTTC.